Each of the 21 T cell receptor beta chains below was sequenced from the same sample in a study of shared clonotypes between healthy human individuals. Repertoires were generated with immunoSEQ multiplex PCR, while TCRdb's copy carries only in-frame clones and drops some. The sample gives about 2 million clones, 90% to 95% of which show up once; roughly 0.13% is in the top ten. Sequencing was performed on naive CD4+ T cells sorted from blood. Regarding subset: CD45RA+ positively selected. All receptors come from a man aged 18 to 29 in good health.

The rearrangement links TRBV5-1 to TRBJ2-3; weak D call: TRBD1 (6 bases). The CDR3 is 15 amino acids. Trimming pared 4 bases from V and 1 base from J, leaving 13 bases between. Germline CDR1 reads SGHRS; CDR2 reads YFSETQ. CDR3 amino acids: CASSPLGAGTDTQYF. In DNA form, the CDR3 reads TGCGCCAGCAGCCCTTTGGGGGCGGGCACAGATACGCAGTATTTT.

As regards this clone: The same CDR3 can be traced to other DNA sequences in this sample. V and J are TRBV5-1 and TRBJ2-1, with a tentative D call TRBD2 (6 bases). The germline V gene has CDR1 SGHRS and CDR2 YFSETQ. Trimming stripped 3 bases from V and 4 bases from J, with 11 bases between. This CDR3 contains 14 residues. DNA for the CDR3: TGCGCCAGCAGCTCTGGGCTAGCGTACAATGAGCAGTTCTTC. Protein product: CASSSGLAYNEQFF.

This clone was detected once. The chain is built from TRBV7-9 and TRBJ2-5; possible D gene TRBD2, 6 bases. Looked up from germline, CDR1 is SEHNR and CDR2 is FQNEAQ (reference sequence). CDR3 size: 13 residues. The V gene lost 3 bases and the J gene lost 5 bases, with 10 bases spanning the gap. CDR3 coding DNA: TGTGCCAGCAGCTTTTGGGGGGAGGAGACCCAGTACTTC. Its protein is CASSFWGEETQYF. The full variable domain, completed using reference TRBV7-9 and TRBJ2-5, is DTGVSQNPRHKITKRGQNVTFRCDPISEHNRLYWYRQTLGQGPEFLTYFQNEAQLEKSRLLSDRFSAERPKGSFSTLEIQRTEQGDSAMYLCASSFWGEETQYFGPGTRLLVL.

V is TRBV14 and J is TRBJ2-1, with unresolved D. The V gene's germline CDR1 is SGHDN and CDR2 FVKESK. The CDR3 has 15 residues. The V and J ends lost 5 bases and 7 bases respectively, with 18 bases between them. The CDR3 sequence: CASSFPRVQRNEQFF. The CDR3 DNA sequence: TGTGCCAGCAGCTTTCCAAGAGTACAGCGAAATGAGCAGTTCTTC.

V gene TRBV27 combines with J gene TRBJ1-2, with 9 bases fitting TRBD1. Germline-derived CDR1 and CDR2 are MNHEY and SMNVEV (reference sequence). J was trimmed by 0 bases and V by 6 bases; bases with no gene match: 5. The CDR3 is 15 residues long. The CDR3 nucleotides read TGTGCCAGCAGACCGGGACAGGGATCTAACTATGGCTACACCTTC. As protein: CASRPGQGSNYGYTF.

The CDR3 sequence is CASSDTVSLAGSYEQYF. The CDR3 bases are TGTGCCAGCAGCGACACGGTCAGCCTAGCGGGCTCCTACGAGCAGTACTTC. This chain joins TRBV7-2 and TRBJ2-7, with TRBD2 matching over 8 bases. V shed 5 bases, J shed 0 bases, and the junction held 12 bases outside the gene matches. The V gene's germline CDR1 is SGHTA and CDR2 FQGNSA. The CDR3 has 17 amino acids.

V and J are TRBV7-2 and TRBJ2-2, with 9 positions matching TRBD2. Germline CDR1 SGHTA, CDR2 FQGNSA. V lost 5 bases to trimming and J lost 6 bases; unmatched junction nucleotides: 10. This CDR3 spans 16 amino acids. The CDR3 region has the DNA TGTGCCAGCAGCCCGAAAGCCCTAGCGGGATCCGGGGAGCTGTTTTTT. Translated, it gives CASSPKALAGSGELFF.

This sequence joins TRBV5-1 and TRBJ1-1, with TRBD1 matching 8 bases. The CDR3 spans 14 residues. V was clipped by 6 bases and J by 3 bases; unmatched bases: 7. CDR1 and CDR2 from the germline V gene are SGHRS and YFSETQ. CDR3 region: CASTHTGGYTEAFF. The CDR3 DNA sequence: TGCGCCAGCACCCATACAGGGGGGTACACTGAAGCTTTCTTT.

This clone was seen more than once but under ten times. This rearrangement joins TRBV6-5 to TRBJ2-7; D remains ambiguous. The germline gives CDR1 MNHEY, CDR2 SVGAGI. The length of the CDR3 is 11 residues. V gave up 5 bases and J gave up 2 bases, with 4 bases separating them. CDR3 coding DNA: TGTGCCAGCAGTGAACCCTACGAGCAGTACTTC. Its translation: CASSEPYEQYF.

This rearrangement joins TRBV9 to TRBJ2-7; 8 nucleotides line up with TRBD1. The germline gives CDR1 SGDLS, CDR2 YYNGEE. CDR3 length: 14 residues. V was clipped by 4 bases and J by 3 bases; unmatched bases: 6. The CDR3 protein is CASSPRQGNYEQYF. CDR3 bases: TGTGCCAGCAGCCCACGACAGGGGAACTACGAGCAGTACTTC.

This sequence joins TRBV30 and TRBJ1-2; no firm D call. This CDR3 contains 13 residues. Deletions cut 5 bases from V and 4 bases from J, with 14 bases between. Per the germline V gene, CDR1 is GTSNPN and CDR2 is SVGIG (reference sequence). CDR3 DNA sequence: TGTGCCTGGGGGCAGCCTCTTGGCTATGGCTACACCTTC. It specifies CAWGQPLGYGYTF.

The chain links TRBV14 to TRBJ2-7, with D uncertain. Germline V gene data show CDR1 as SGHDN and CDR2 as FVKESK. CDR3 length: 14 amino acids. Trimming took 2 bases from V and 4 from J, leaving 12 bases between them. The CDR3 nucleotides read TGTGCCAGCAGCCAAACCCTGGACGGTTACGAGCAGTACTTC. Its translation is CASSQTLDGYEQYF. Filled out from reference TRBV14 and TRBJ2-7, the complete variable domain reads EAGVTQFPSHSVIEKGQTVTLRCDPISGHDNLYWYRRVMGKEIKFLLHFVKESKQDESGMPNNRFLAERTGGTYSTLKVQPAELEDSGVYFCASSQTLDGYEQYFGPGTRLTVT.

This chain links TRBV28 with TRBJ2-6, with D maybe TRBD2 (5 bases). CDR3 size: 18 residues. Trimming cost V 2 bases and J 7 bases, with 21 bases left between them. In germline, CDR1 is MDHEN, CDR2 SYDVKM. The DNA for the CDR3 is TGTGCCAGCAGTTTAAGACGGGGTACCCTCCGAAGCGCCAACGTCCTGACTTTC. Translated: CASSLRRGTLRSANVLTF. Drawing the rest from reference TRBV28 and TRBJ2-6, the complete variable domain is DVKVTQSSRYLVKRTGEKVFLECVQDMDHENMFWYRQDPGLGLRLIYFSYDVKMKEKGDIPEGYSVSREKKERFSLILESASTNQTSMYLCASSLRRGTLRSANVLTFGAGSRLTVL.

This clone was observed a single time. The rearrangement links TRBV7-2 to TRBJ1-6; TRBD1 agrees at 10 bases. The CDR3 totals 16 residues. The junction had 10 bases not matched to a gene; V was cut back by 1 base and J by 13 bases. The germline gives CDR1 SGHTA, CDR2 FQGNSA. The CDR3 here is CASSLEGTGAFRPLHF. The DNA of the CDR3 is TGTGCCAGCAGCTTAGAAGGGACAGGGGCGTTTCGGCCCCTCCACTTT.

CDR3 region: CASSRELNQPQHF. The DNA for the CDR3 is TGTGCCAGCAGCAGGGAACTCAATCAGCCCCAGCATTTT. The rearrangement links TRBV6-4 to TRBJ1-5; a weak D match, TRBD1 (5 bases). The V end was cut by 6 bases, the J end by 3 bases, with 9 bases between. The CDR3 length is 13 residues. Germline V gene sequence: CDR1 MRHNA, CDR2 SNTAGT.

CDR3 in DNA: TGTGCCAGCAGCCCTGCCACAACCGGGACAGGGGGTAGGGAAAACATTCAGTACTTC. Encoded protein: CASSPATTGTGGRENIQYF. This chain links TRBV7-9 with TRBJ2-4; 11 bases are shared with TRBD1. V dropped 5 bases and J dropped 5; count of bases not matched to a gene: 17. The CDR3 contains 19 residues. CDR1 is SEHNR and CDR2 is FQNEAQ in the germline V gene (reference sequence).

The J gene is TRBJ2-1, the V gene TRBV18, with 10 positions matching TRBD2. The CDR3 length is 15 residues. The V segment lost 4 bases and the J segment 7 bases; nucleotides outside the gene matches: 7. Germline V CDR1 and CDR2: KGHSH, LQKENI. The CDR3 bases are TGTGCCAGCTCACTCTCCAGCGGGGGGGTGAATGAGCAGTTCTTC. Protein product: CASSLSSGGVNEQFF.

The count of this clone is one. This rearrangement joins TRBV6-6 to TRBJ1-1, with no clear D. Trimming removed 3 bases from V and 10 bases from J, with 18 bases in between. The CDR3 length is 14 residues. Per germline, CDR1 MNHNY and CDR2 SVGAGI (reference sequence). The CDR3 DNA sequence: TGTGCCAGCAGTTATGCAGGTACCCAGAAGTCAGCTTTCTTT. It codes for CASSYAGTQKSAFF.

A word on this clone: Within the sample, other DNA sequences also encode this same CDR3. CDR3 sequence: CASSPGTGTGELFF. The CDR3 nucleotides are TGTGCCAGCTCACCGGGTACGGGCACCGGGGAGCTGTTTTTT. The J gene is TRBJ2-2, the V gene TRBV18; D remains ambiguous. CDR3 length: 14 amino acids. The germline gives CDR1 KGHSH, CDR2 LQKENI. Trimming cost V 3 bases and J 4 bases, with 9 bases left between them.

The chain is built from TRBV10-1 and TRBJ2-7, with D possibly being TRBD1 or TRBD2 (6 bases each). V lost 0 bases, J lost 2 bases, and 8 bases lay in between. Germline values: CDR1 WNHNN, CDR2 SYGVQD (reference sequence). This CDR3 is built from 14 residues. This CDR3 is CASSESGGPYEQYF. The CDR3 DNA is TGCGCCAGCAGTGAGTCGGGGGGCCCCTACGAGCAGTACTTC.

The chain combines TRBV5-1 with TRBJ2-5; D could derive from TRBD1 or TRBD2 (5 bases each). The CDR3 loop spans 15 amino acids. Trimming pared 0 bases from V and 10 bases from J, leaving 19 bases between. The germline CDR1 and CDR2 sequences are SGHRS and YFSETQ. The CDR3 coding sequence is TGCGCCAGCAGCTTGGGGGACCCCGGAATGGTGAACCAGTACTTC. Protein product: CASSLGDPGMVNQYF.